A single T cell receptor (beta chain) is shown here with its context. Its antigen is not identified. With 4 bases removed from V and 5 bases from J, the gap between germline ends came to 7 bases. CDR3 length equals 12 residues. In germline, CDR1 is MGHRA, CDR2 YSYEKL. This record belongs to a study of cytomegalovirus exposure and HLA in healthy donors. Study results and caveats: Cytomegalovirus association was listed for about 150 TCR beta chains. A few of the chains that were CMV-associated were confirmed in vitro to be specific for CMV antigens. In the 120 validation repertoires, 85% to 95% of cluster scores exceeded 0, per a later analysis.

The assay was immunoSEQ multiplex PCR, and TCRdb's table has in-frame clones only and misses some. The repertoire consists of fewer than 250,000 clones, with less than 85% occurring once and the leading ten covering 4.5% to 6%. The donors belonged to the approximately 120-subject validation cohort, separate from the roughly 700-subject first cohort. The sequence derives from a young woman in good health and CMV-seronegative. Input material: PBMCs. This sequence joins TRBV4-1 and TRBJ2-3, with no clear D. The CDR3 region is CASSPPQDTQYF. The CDR3 bases are TGCGCCAGCAGCCCCCCCCAAGATACGCAGTATTTT.